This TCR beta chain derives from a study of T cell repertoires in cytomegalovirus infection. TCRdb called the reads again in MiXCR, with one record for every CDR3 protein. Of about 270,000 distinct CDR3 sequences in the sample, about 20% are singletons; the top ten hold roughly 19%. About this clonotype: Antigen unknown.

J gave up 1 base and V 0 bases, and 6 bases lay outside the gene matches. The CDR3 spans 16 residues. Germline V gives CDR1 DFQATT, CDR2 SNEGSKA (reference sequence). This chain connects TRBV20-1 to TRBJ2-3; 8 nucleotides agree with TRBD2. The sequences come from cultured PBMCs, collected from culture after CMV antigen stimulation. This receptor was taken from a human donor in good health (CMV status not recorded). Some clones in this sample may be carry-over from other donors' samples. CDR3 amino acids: CSARDDGREGTDTQYF. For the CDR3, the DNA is TGCAGTGCTAGAGATGACGGGCGGGAGGGCACAGATACGCAGTATTTT.